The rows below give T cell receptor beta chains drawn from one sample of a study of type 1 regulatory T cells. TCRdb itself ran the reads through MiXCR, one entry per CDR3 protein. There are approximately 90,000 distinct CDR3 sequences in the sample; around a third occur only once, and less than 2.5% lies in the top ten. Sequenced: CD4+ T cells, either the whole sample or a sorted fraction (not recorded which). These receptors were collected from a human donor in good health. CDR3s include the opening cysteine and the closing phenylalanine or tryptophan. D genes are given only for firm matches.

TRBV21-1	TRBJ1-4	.	CASSKGDSFSSLNEKLFF
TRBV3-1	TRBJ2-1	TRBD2	CASSQDAGTSGIEQFF
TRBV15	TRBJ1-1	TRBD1	CATSSGTAGRGFAEAFF
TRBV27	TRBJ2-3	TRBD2	CASSPPGLAGHSTDTQYF
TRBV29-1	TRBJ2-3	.	CSTNRRAPGDTDTQYF
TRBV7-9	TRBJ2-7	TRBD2	CASSKGLAGGREQYF
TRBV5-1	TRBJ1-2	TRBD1	CASSLLGQGTYGYAF
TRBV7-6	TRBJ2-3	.	CASSPDSVSTQYF
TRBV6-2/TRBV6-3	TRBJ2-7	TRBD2	CASSQTSGSIAYEQYF
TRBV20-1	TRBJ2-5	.	CSAEKEPKETQYF
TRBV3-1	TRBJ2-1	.	CASSPLLEGAEFF
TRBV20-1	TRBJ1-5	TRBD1	CSAGQGVQPQHF
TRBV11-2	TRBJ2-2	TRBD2	CASSKTSVFTGELFF
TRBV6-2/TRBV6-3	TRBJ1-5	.	CASSYGSQPQHF
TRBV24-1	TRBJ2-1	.	CATSDPAGTGRSYNEQFF
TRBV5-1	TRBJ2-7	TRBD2	CASSLGLAGSTSYEQYF
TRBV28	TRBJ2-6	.	CASSNPTGTGANVLTF
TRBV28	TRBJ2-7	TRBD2	CASSLFGRAYEQYF
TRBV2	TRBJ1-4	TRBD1	CASSETGFNEKLFF
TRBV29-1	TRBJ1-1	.	CSACEGKSGTEAFF
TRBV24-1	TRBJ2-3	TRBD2	CATSRTSGSTDTQYF
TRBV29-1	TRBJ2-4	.	CSVHRENIQYF
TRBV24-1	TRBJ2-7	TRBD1	CATSETGGRYEQYF
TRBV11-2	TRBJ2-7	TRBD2	CASSPSGGSWEQYF
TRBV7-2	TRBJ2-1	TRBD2	CASSEPGLASANEQFF
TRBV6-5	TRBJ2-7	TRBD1	CASRRDRSSLYEQYF
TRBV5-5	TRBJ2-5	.	CASSRRPIGETQYF
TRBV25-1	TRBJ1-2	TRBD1	CASSDPTGAGEGYTF
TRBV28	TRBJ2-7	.	CASSLGVGEQYF
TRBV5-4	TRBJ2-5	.	CASSSAARGAVQETQYF
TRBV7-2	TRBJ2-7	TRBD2	CASSLERGSYEQYF
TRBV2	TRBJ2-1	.	CASKRATSYNEQFF
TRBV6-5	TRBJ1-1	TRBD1	CASSYSQGARTETFF
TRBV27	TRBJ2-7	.	CASRASGLQEGSYEQYF
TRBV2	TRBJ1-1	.	CASSVSQGEAEAFF
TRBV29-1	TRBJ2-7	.	CSVRPLAGTNEQYF
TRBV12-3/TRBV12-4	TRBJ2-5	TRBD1	CASRHDREETQYF
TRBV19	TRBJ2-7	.	CASSTSGRTYEQYF
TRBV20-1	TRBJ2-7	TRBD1	CSASRDRVSEQYF
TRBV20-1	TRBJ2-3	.	CSASFPTDTQYF
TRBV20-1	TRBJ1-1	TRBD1	CSAGGGQGTGYTEAFF
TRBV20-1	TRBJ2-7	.	CSAIGWTGVSGYEQYF
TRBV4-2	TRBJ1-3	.	CASSQDRRGPGNTIYF
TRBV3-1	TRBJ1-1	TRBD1	CASSQNPRDSEAFF
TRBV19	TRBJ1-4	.	CASSRDGTNEKLFF
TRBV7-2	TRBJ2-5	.	CASSSKETQYF
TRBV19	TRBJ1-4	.	CASSIRVSATNEKLFF
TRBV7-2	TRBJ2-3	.	CASRPGTTSTDTQYF
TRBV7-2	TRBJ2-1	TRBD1	CASSLMTGGYNEQFF
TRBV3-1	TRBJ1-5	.	CASSQAGGRNQPQHF
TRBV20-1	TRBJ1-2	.	CSASIGGGYTF
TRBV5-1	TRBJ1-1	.	CASSAGAGETEAFF
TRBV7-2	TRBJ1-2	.	CASSLVGVMKNYGYTF
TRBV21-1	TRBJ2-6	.	CASSKGILAGDSGANVLTF
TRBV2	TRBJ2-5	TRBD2	CASTEDPGLAGLGETQYF
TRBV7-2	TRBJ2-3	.	CASSLAGAYTDTQYF
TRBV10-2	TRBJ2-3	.	CASSESGVEQYF
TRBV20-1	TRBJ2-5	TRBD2	CSAATSGSQTQYF
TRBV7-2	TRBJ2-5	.	CASTFGGGGETQYF